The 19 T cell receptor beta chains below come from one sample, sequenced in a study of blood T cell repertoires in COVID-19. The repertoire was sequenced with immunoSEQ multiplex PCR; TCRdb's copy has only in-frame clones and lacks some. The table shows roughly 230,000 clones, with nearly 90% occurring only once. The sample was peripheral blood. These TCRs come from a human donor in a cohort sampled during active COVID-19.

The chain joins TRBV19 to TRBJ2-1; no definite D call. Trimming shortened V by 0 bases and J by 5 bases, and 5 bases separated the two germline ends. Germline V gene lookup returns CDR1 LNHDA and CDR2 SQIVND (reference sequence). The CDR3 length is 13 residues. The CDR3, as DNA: TGTGCCAGTAGTATAGAACTTCACAATGAGCAGTTCTTC. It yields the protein CASSIELHNEQFF.

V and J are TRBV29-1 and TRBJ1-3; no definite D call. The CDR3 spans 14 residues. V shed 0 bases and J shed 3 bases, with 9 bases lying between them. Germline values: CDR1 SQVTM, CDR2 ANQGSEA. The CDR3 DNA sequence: TGCAGCGTTGAAGATCAGGAGGATGGAAACACCATATATTTT. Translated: CSVEDQEDGNTIYF.

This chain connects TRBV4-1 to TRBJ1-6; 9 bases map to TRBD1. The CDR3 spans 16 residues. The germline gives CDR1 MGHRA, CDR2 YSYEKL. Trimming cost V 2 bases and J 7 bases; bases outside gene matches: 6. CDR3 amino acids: CASSQPGTGRNSPLHF. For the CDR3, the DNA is TGCGCCAGCAGCCAACCCGGGACAGGGAGGAATTCACCCCTCCACTTT.

The CDR3 loop is CASAGGQLDEKLFF. The DNA of the CDR3 is TGTGCCAGCGCCGGGGGACAGTTAGATGAAAAACTGTTTTTT. The chain is built from TRBV6-5 and TRBJ1-4; 7 bases are shared with TRBD1. The CDR3 loop spans 14 amino acids. V lost 8 bases, J lost 6 bases, and 9 bases stayed unmatched. Germline loops: CDR1 MNHEY, CDR2 SVGAGI.

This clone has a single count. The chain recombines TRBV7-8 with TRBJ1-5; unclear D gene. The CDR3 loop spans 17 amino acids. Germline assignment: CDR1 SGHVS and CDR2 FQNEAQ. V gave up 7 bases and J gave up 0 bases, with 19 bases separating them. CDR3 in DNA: TGTGCCAGCAACTATTACCCGGCACCAAATAGCAATCAGCCCCAGCATTTT. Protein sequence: CASNYYPAPNSNQPQHF.

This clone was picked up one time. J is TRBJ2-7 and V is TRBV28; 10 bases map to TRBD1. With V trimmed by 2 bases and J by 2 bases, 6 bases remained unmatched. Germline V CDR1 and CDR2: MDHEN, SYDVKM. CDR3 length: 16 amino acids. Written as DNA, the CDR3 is TGTGCCAGCAGTTTAATAGGGACAGGGGAACCCTACGAGCAGTACTTC. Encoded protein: CASSLIGTGEPYEQYF.

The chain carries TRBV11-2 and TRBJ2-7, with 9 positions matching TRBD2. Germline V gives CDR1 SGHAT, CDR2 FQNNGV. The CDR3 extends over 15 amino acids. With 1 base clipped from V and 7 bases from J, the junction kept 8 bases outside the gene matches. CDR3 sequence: CASSLAISGSLEQYF. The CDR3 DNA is TGTGCCAGCAGCTTAGCTATTAGCGGGAGTCTAGAGCAGTACTTC.

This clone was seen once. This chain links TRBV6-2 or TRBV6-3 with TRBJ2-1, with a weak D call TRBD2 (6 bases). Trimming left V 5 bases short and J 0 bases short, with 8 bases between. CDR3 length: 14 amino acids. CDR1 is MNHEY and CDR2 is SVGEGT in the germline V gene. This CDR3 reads CASSGGSSYNEQFF. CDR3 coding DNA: TGTGCCAGCAGTGGGGGGAGCTCCTACAATGAGCAGTTCTTC.

The CDR3 DNA reads as TGTGCCAGCAGCCAAGATTCTGGGGGGAGCCAAACCTACGAGCAGTACTTC. It is translated as CASSQDSGGSQTYEQYF. The chain couples TRBV4-2 to TRBJ2-7; D might be TRBD2 (6 bases). Trimming took 0 bases from V and 2 from J, leaving 17 bases between them. The CDR3 is 17 amino acids. CDR1 and CDR2 from the germline V gene are LGHNA and YNFKEQ.

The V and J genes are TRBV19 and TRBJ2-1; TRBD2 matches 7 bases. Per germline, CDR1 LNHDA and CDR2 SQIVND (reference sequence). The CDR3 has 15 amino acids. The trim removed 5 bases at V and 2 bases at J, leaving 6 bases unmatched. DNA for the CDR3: TGTGCCAGTAGTTTCGGGGGGAACCCCTACAATGAGCAGTTCTTC. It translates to CASSFGGNPYNEQFF.

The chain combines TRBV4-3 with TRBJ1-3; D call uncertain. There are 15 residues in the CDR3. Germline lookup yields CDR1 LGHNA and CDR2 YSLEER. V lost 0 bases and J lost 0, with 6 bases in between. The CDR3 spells CASSQDLSSGNTIYF. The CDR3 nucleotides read TGCGCCAGCAGCCAAGACCTCAGCTCTGGAAACACCATATATTTT.

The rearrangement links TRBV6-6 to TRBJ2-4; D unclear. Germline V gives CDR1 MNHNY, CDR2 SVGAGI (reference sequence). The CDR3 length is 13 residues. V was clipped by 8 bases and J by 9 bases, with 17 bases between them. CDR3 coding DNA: TGTGCCAGCTCACCACGCAATACACCCATTCAGTACTTC. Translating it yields CASSPRNTPIQYF.

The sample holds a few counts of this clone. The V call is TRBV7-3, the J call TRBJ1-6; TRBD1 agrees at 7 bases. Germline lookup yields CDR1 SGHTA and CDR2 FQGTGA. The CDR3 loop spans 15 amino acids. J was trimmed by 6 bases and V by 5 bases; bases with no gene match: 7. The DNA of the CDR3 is TGTGCCAGCAGCCTCACAGGGGCCAGTAATTCACCCCTCCACTTT. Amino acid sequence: CASSLTGASNSPLHF. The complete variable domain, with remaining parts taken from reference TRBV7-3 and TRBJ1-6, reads GAGVSQTPSNKVTEKGKYVELRCDPISGHTALYWYRQSLGQGPEFLIYFQGTGAADDSGLPNDRFFAVRPEGSVSTLKIQRTERGDSAVYLCASSLTGASNSPLHFGNGTRLTVT.

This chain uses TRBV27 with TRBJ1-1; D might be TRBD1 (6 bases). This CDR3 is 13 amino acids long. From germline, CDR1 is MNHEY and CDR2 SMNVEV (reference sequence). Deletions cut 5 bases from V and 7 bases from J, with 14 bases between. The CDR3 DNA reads TGTGCCAGCAGTCCGATAACAGGGTTTGAAGCTTTCTTT. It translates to CASSPITGFEAFF.

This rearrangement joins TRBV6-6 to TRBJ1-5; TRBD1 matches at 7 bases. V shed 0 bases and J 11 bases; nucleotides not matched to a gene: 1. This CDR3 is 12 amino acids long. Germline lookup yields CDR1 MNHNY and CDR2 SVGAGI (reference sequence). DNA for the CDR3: TGTGCCAGCAGTTACTCGGGACAGACCCAGCATTTT. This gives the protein CASSYSGQTQHF.

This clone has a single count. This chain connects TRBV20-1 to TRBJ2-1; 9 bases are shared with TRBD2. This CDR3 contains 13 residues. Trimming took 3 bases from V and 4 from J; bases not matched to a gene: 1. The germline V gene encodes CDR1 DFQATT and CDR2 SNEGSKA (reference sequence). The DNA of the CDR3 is TGCAGTGCTAGTAGCGGGAGTTACAATGAGCAGTTCTTC. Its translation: CSASSGSYNEQFF.

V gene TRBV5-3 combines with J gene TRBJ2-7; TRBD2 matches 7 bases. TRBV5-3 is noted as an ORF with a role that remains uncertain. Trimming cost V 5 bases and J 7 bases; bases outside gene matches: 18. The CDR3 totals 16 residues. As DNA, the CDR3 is TGTGCCAGAAGATATTGTTGCCGGGAGGAAGTGAGAGAGCAGTACTTC. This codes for CARRYCCREEVREQYF.

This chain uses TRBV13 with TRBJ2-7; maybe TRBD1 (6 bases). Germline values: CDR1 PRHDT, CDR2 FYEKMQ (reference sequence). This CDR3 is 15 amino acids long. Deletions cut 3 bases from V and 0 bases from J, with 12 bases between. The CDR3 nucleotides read TGTGCCAGCAGCTTGCGAGGGGGAAACTCCTACGAGCAGTACTTC. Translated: CASSLRGGNSYEQYF.

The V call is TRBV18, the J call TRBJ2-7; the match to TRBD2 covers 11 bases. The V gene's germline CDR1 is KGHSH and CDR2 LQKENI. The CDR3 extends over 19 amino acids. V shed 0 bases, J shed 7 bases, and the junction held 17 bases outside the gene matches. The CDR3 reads CASSPPFLGLAAWRGEQYF. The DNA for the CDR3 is TGTGCCAGCTCACCACCTTTTTTGGGACTAGCGGCTTGGAGGGGAGAGCAGTACTTC.